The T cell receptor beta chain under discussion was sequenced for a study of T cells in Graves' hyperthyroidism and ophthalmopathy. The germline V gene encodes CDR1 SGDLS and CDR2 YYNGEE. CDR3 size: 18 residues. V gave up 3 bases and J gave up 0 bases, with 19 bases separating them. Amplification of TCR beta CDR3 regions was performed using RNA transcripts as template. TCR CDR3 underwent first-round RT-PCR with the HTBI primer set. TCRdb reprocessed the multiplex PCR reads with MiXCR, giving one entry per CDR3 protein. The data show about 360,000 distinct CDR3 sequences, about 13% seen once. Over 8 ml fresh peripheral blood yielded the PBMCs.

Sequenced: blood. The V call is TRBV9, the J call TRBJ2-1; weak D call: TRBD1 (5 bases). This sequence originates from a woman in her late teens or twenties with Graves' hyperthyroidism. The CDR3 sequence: CASSGRQTRASSYNEQFF. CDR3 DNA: TGTGCCAGCAGCGGACGCCAGACCAGGGCTAGCTCCTACAATGAGCAGTTCTTC. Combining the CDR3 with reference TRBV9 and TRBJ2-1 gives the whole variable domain DSGVTQTPKHLITATGQRVTLRCSPRSGDLSVYWYQQSLDQGLQFLIQYYNGEERAKGNILERFSAQQFPDLHSELNLSSLELGDSALYFCASSGRQTRASSYNEQFFGPGTRLTVL.